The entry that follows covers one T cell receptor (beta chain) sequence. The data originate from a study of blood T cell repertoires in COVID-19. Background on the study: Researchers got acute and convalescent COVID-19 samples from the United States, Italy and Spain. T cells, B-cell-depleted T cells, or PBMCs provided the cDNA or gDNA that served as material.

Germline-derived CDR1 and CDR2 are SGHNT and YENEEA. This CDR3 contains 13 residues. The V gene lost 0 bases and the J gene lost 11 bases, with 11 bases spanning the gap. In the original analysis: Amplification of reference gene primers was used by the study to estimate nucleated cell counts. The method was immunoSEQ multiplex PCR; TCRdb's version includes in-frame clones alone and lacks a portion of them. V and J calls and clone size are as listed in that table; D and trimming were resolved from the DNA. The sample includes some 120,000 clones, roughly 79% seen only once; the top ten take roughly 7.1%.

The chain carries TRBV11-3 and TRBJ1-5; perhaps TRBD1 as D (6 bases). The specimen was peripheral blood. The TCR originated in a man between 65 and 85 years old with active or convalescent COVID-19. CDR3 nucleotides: TGTGCCAGCAGCTTAGATGGGGGGGCTACCCAGCATTTT. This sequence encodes CASSLDGGATQHF.